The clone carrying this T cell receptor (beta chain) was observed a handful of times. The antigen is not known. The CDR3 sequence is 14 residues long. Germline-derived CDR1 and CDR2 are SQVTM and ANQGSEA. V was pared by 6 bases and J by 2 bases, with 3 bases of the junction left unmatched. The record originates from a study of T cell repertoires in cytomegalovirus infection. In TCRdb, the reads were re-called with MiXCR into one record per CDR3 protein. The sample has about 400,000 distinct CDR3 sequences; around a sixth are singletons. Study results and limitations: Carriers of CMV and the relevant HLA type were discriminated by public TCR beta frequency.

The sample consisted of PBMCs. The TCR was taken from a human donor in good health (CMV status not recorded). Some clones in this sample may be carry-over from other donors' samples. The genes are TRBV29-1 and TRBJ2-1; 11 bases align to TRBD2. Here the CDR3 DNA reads TGCAGCGTCACTAGCGGGAGTACCTACAATGAGCAGTTCTTC. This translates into CSVTSGSTYNEQFF.